The entry below describes one T cell receptor (beta chain). This specimen belongs to a study of blood T cell repertoires in COVID-19. About the study: COVID-19 samples, acute and convalescent, were from the United States, Italy and Spain. PBMCs, B-cell-depleted T cells, or T cells were the source of the cDNA or gDNA that made up the material.

In the authors' workflow: Estimation of nucleated cell counts was performed using reference gene primer amplification. The assay was immunoSEQ multiplex PCR, and TCRdb's table has in-frame clones only and misses some. V, J and clone size are those of that table, while D and trimming were read from the DNA. The sample records 85,000 to 100,000 clones, under 85% being singletons. The TCR was taken from a human donor in a cohort sampled during active COVID-19. Sequencing was performed on peripheral blood.

The CDR3 sequence is CASNPSGGQETQYF. The CDR3, as DNA: TGTGCCAGCAACCCGTCGGGGGGGCAAGAGACCCAGTACTTC. The chain couples TRBV7-2 to TRBJ2-5; 8 positions match TRBD2. V lost 7 bases to trimming and J lost 2 bases; unmatched junction nucleotides: 6. CDR3 length: 14 amino acids. CDR1 SGHTA and CDR2 FQGNSA come from the germline V gene.